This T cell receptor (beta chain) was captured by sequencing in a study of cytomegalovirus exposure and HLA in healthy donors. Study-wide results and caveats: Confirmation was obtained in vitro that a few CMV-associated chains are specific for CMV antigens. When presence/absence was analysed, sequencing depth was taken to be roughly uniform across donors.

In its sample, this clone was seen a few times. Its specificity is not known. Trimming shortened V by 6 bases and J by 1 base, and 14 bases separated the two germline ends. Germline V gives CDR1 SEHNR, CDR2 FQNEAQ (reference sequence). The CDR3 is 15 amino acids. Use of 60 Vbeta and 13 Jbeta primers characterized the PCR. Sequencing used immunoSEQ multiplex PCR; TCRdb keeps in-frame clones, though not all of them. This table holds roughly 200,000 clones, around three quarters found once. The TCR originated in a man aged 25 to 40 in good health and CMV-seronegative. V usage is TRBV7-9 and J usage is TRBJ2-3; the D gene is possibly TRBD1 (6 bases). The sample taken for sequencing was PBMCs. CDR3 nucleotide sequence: TGTGCCAGCAGTTGGTTACAGGGTGGCACAGATACGCAGTATTTT. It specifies CASSWLQGGTDTQYF.